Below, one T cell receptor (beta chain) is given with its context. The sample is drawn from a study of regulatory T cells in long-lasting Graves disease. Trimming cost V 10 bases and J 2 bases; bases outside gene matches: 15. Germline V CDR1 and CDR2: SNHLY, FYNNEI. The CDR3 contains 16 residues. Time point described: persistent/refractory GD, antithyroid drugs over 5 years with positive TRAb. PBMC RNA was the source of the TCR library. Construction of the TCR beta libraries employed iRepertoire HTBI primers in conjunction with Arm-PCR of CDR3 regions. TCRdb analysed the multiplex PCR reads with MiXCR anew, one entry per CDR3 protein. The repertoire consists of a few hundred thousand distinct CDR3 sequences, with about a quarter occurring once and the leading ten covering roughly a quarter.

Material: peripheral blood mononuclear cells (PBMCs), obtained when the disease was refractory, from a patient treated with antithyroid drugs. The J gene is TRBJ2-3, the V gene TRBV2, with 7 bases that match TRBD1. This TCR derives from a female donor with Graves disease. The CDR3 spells CATRARQGWDTDTQYF. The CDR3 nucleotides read TGTGCCACCAGGGCCCGACAGGGATGGGACACAGATACGCAGTATTTT. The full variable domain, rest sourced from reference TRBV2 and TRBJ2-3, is EPEVTQTPSHQVTQMGQEVILRCVPISNHLYFYWYRQILGQKVEFLVSFYNNEISEKSEIFDDQFSVERPDGSNFTLKIRSTKLEDSAMYFCATRARQGWDTDTQYFGPGTRLTVL.